Below are 21 T cell receptor beta chains sequenced from a single sample in a study of T cell responses to AZD1222 COVID-19 vaccine. Clones were read by immunoSEQ multiplex PCR, and TCRdb kept only the in-frame ones, dropping some. The sample holds tens of thousands of clones, around nine tenths seen once. The sequencing here drew on peripheral blood, taken on day 0 of AZD1222 vaccination. These TCRs come from an adult in good health.

This clone came up a few times. The chain employs TRBV24-1 and TRBJ2-2; 7 bases are a match to TRBD2. This CDR3 has 16 residues. Germline CDR1 is KGHDR and CDR2 is SFDVKD. Trimming took 2 bases from V and 3 from J; bases not matched to a gene: 5. The CDR3 nucleotides read TGTGCCACCAGTGATTCAGGACGGGGGGACACCGGGGAGCTGTTTTTT. Amino acids: CATSDSGRGDTGELFF.

J is TRBJ1-2 and V is TRBV9; D gene unclear. V shed 3 bases and J shed 8 bases, with 14 bases lying between them. Germline V lookup: CDR1 SGDLS, CDR2 YYNGEE. The length of the CDR3 is 13 residues. CDR3 DNA sequence: TGTGCCAGCAGCGCCGTAACAACGGGCGGCTACACCTTC. Amino acids: CASSAVTTGGYTF.

This chain joins TRBV5-1 and TRBJ1-1, with 9 bases identical to TRBD1. The CDR3 spans 14 residues. V gave up 0 bases and J gave up 7 bases; unmatched junction bases: 4. Germline V gives CDR1 SGHRS, CDR2 YFSETQ. The CDR3 sequence: CASSLGTGDGEAFF. As DNA, the CDR3 is TGCGCCAGCAGCTTGGGGACAGGGGATGGTGAAGCTTTCTTT.

V gene TRBV12-3 or TRBV12-4 combines with J gene TRBJ2-1; D may correspond to TRBD1 or TRBD2 (5 bases each). Trimming removed 6 bases from V and 4 bases from J, with 10 bases in between. CDR3 size: 13 residues. CDR3 loop: CASSRDRYNEQFF. The CDR3 DNA reads TGTGCCAGCAGCCGGGACCGATACAATGAGCAGTTCTTC.

The V gene is TRBV2, the J gene TRBJ1-2; TRBD1 is a possible D gene (5 bases). The CDR3 length is 13 residues. Deletions cut 11 bases from V and 4 bases from J, with 17 bases between. CDR1 SNHLY and CDR2 FYNNEI come from the germline V gene. In DNA form, the CDR3 reads TGTGCCTCCTCCCCCGGGGGGGGCTATGGCTACACCTTC. The encoded protein is CASSPGGGYGYTF.

The rearrangement links TRBV7-3 to TRBJ1-1, with a possible D match to TRBD1 (5 bases). This CDR3 has 14 amino acids. Deletions cut 3 bases from V and 4 bases from J, with 12 bases between. The V gene's germline CDR1 is SGHTA and CDR2 FQGTGA. The CDR3: CASSLGEPSTEAFF. DNA of the CDR3: TGTGCCAGCAGCTTGGGGGAGCCCAGCACTGAAGCTTTCTTT.

V usage is TRBV6-4 and J usage is TRBJ2-7; perhaps TRBD2 as D (5 bases). V dropped 11 bases and J dropped 7 bases, with 18 bases sitting between them. Germline CDR1 and CDR2: MRHNA and SNTAGT. This CDR3 region has 12 residues. This CDR3 reads CARLTEFGEQYF. CDR3 DNA sequence: TGTGCCCGACTAACAGAGTTCGGGGAGCAGTACTTC.

This rearrangement joins TRBV11-3 to TRBJ2-7; no clear D. This CDR3 spans 13 amino acids. The ends were cut back, 1 base at V and 11 bases at J, with 15 bases in the middle. CDR1 and CDR2 (germline): SGHNT, YENEEA. The CDR3 region has the DNA TGTGCCAGCAGCTTAGGAGTATCCGGGCCTAAGTACTTC. This codes for CASSLGVSGPKYF.

The CDR3 nucleotides are TGTGCCAGCAGCCGGGTGGGGGACAGCTATGGCTACACCTTC. Amino acid sequence: CASSRVGDSYGYTF. The chain links TRBV5-4 to TRBJ1-2; the match to TRBD1 covers 7 bases. V lost 4 bases and J lost 4; bases outside the gene matches: 7. The CDR3 has 14 amino acids. Germline CDR1 and CDR2: SGHNT and YYREEE (reference sequence).

This chain connects TRBV10-2 to TRBJ2-1, with 12 bases fitting TRBD2. Germline CDR1 is WSHSY and CDR2 is SAAADI. The V gene end was trimmed by 6 bases and the J gene end by 2 bases; junction bases not matched to a gene: 11. This CDR3 contains 18 residues. CDR3 protein: CASSVTSGGYRTYNEQFF. In nucleotides, the CDR3 is TGCGCCAGCAGCGTAACTAGCGGGGGGTACCGCACCTACAATGAGCAGTTCTTC.

This clone was seen a handful of times. The chain carries TRBV5-6 and TRBJ2-1, with TRBD2 identical over 11 bases. The trim removed 2 bases at V and 4 bases at J, leaving 2 bases unmatched. The CDR3 runs to 15 residues. CDR1 and CDR2 from the germline V gene are SGHDT and YYEEEE. The CDR3 region has the DNA TGTGCCAGCAGCTTTACTAGCGGGGGTTACAATGAGCAGTTCTTC. Translating gives CASSFTSGGYNEQFF.

The J gene is TRBJ2-7, the V gene TRBV6-6; TRBD1 is a possible D gene (6 bases). Trimming shortened V by 7 bases and J by 4 bases, and 14 bases separated the two germline ends. CDR3 length: 13 amino acids. Per the germline V gene, CDR1 is MNHNY and CDR2 is SVGAGI (reference sequence). Written as DNA, the CDR3 is TGTGCCAGCACGGTACAGGGCGCTTACGAGCAGTACTTC. Translation gives CASTVQGAYEQYF.

The V call is TRBV4-1, the J call TRBJ2-2; weak D call: TRBD2 (5 bases). The V gene's germline CDR1 is MGHRA and CDR2 YSYEKL. The CDR3 has 19 residues. V lost 4 bases and J lost 1, with 22 bases in between. As DNA, the CDR3 is TGCGCCAGCAGCCCTCGACTACCAGCCTCTTCCCAGAACACCGGGGAGCTGTTTTTT. It translates to CASSPRLPASSQNTGELFF.

In its sample, this clone was seen once. The chain employs TRBV19 and TRBJ1-2; TRBD1 might be the D (6 bases). In germline, CDR1 is LNHDA, CDR2 SQIVND (reference sequence). The V gene lost 3 bases and the J gene lost 8 bases, with 16 bases spanning the gap. CDR3 length: 14 residues. The CDR3 here is CASSIGGHREGYTF. The CDR3 DNA is TGTGCCAGTAGTATTGGGGGCCACAGGGAGGGCTACACCTTC.

The chain has TRBV4-1 and TRBJ1-4; no definite D call. Germline V gives CDR1 MGHRA, CDR2 YSYEKL. This CDR3 is 15 amino acids long. The V and J ends lost 2 bases and 0 bases respectively, with 7 bases between them. The CDR3 nucleotides are TGCGCCAGCAGCCAATTTGGCGCAACTAATGAAAAACTGTTTTTT. This translates into CASSQFGATNEKLFF.

The chain combines TRBV6-5 with TRBJ2-5, with no clear D. V shed 2 bases and J shed 5 bases, with 15 bases lying between them. Germline CDR1 reads MNHEY; CDR2 reads SVGAGI. This CDR3 spans 15 amino acids. The CDR3 sequence: CASSYQKTVMETQYF. The CDR3 bases are TGTGCCAGCAGTTACCAGAAGACTGTTATGGAGACCCAGTACTTC.

The chain uses TRBV24-1 and TRBJ1-5, with a possible D match to TRBD1 (5 bases). This CDR3 has 16 residues. V was shortened by 4 bases and J by 0 bases, with 12 bases between the two germline ends. Germline V lookup: CDR1 KGHDR, CDR2 SFDVKD. The CDR3 loop reads CATSDARADSNQPQHF. The DNA of the CDR3 is TGTGCCACCAGTGACGCCAGGGCGGATAGCAATCAGCCCCAGCATTTT.

The chain employs TRBV7-3 and TRBJ2-7; perhaps D is TRBD1 or TRBD2 (5 bases each). CDR1 is SGHTA and CDR2 is FQGTGA in the germline V gene. V was shortened by 5 bases and J by 2 bases, with 16 bases between the two germline ends. There are 15 residues in the CDR3. CDR3 amino acids: CASSPTPGRAYEQYF. For the CDR3, the DNA is TGTGCCAGCAGCCCAACCCCGGGACGGGCCTACGAGCAGTACTTC.

V and J are TRBV5-6 and TRBJ1-2; 9 positions match TRBD1. This CDR3 is 13 amino acids long. The germline V gene encodes CDR1 SGHDT and CDR2 YYEEEE. Germline trimming cut 3 bases from V and 8 bases from J; bases unmatched to any gene: 5. Here the CDR3 reads CASSSGQGGGYTF. The CDR3 DNA sequence: TGTGCCAGCAGCTCGGGACAGGGAGGAGGCTACACCTTC.

The rearrangement uses TRBV25-1 and TRBJ1-1, with a possible D match to TRBD1 (5 bases). Germline lookup yields CDR1 MGHDK and CDR2 SYGVNS. The V gene lost 2 bases and the J gene lost 3 bases, with 16 bases spanning the gap. There are 16 residues in the CDR3. The CDR3 DNA sequence: TGTGCCAGCAGTGAAAATTGGGGGGGAGTGGACACTGAAGCTTTCTTT. Protein: CASSENWGGVDTEAFF.

This chain connects TRBV6-5 to TRBJ2-2; TRBD1 might be the D (5 bases). CDR3 length: 15 amino acids. Looked up from germline, CDR1 is MNHEY and CDR2 is SVGAGI. The V end was cut by 5 bases, the J end by 1 base, with 11 bases between. CDR3 protein: CASSLTGLNTGELFF. The CDR3 DNA reads TGTGCCAGCAGTCTTACAGGTCTGAACACCGGGGAGCTGTTTTTT.